The sequence of this T cell receptor (beta chain) was determined in a study of TIL therapy for anti-PD-1-resistant metastatic lung cancer. Regarding the study as a whole: Treatment-naive, never-smoker and oncogene-addicted patients were overrepresented in this highly selected cohort.

The time point: pre-treatment sample, taken before nivolumab and TIL therapy. Pleural nodules or supraclavicular lymph nodes made up most of the excised metastases sampled. Progressing patients received lymphodepletion, expanded TIL infusion and IL-2. Sequencing used immunoSEQ v3. The repertoire was sequenced with immunoSEQ multiplex PCR; TCRdb's copy has only in-frame clones and lacks some. The sample has nearly 9,500 clones; about 70% are singletons. There are 14 residues in the CDR3. Germline V gene data show CDR1 as MNHEY and CDR2 as SMNVEV (reference sequence). Worth noting for this clone: As yet, its antigen is unknown.

This material consisted of tumor tissue, taken at baseline. The V gene is TRBV27, the J gene TRBJ2-5; D possibly uses TRBD1 or TRBD2 (5 bases each). The end of the DNA aligns better with TRBJ2-7, so the J call may be wrong. The receptor was isolated from a person aged 25-79 years with non-small cell lung cancer. The CDR3 nucleotides read TGTGCCAGCAGTTTATCCGGGACCTCCTACGAGCAGTACTTC. This encodes CASSLSGTSYEQYF.